This T cell receptor beta chain was captured by sequencing in a study of blood T cell repertoires in COVID-19 (dated by TCRdb to the early 2020s). Regarding the research as a whole: The collaborator samples originated in the United States, Italy and Spain and spanned the acute and convalescent phases of COVID-19. The prospective study material was composed of cDNA or gDNA derived from T cells, B-cell-depleted T cells, or PBMCs. The sample metadata nearly always contained a de-identified subject ID, COVID-19 status, age in years and sex. Where available, HLA class I and class II types were taken from metadata supplied by the sample provider and were not determined by assay-based typing. Subjects who had been exposed to COVID-19, were actively infected with it, or had recovered from it provided the deeply sampled blood TCRbeta repertoires that made up the dataset. The samples were drawn from two sources: the first 160 participants of the ongoing ImmuneRACE study, and some 1,300 subjects contributed by 6 global collaborators. The repertoires were released in a freely available public database intended as a resource for research on the immune response to SARS-CoV-2.

At one collaborating source in Seattle, patients were enrolled during active infection and were followed longitudinally through the course of disease. Each collaborating institution followed its own protocols to collect whole blood in K2EDTA tubes. For TCRbeta analysis, collaborators shipped samples in one of three forms: frozen whole blood, isolated PBMCs, or DNA extracted from either of those sample types. Ends trimmed: V by 1 base, J by 3 bases; bases unmatched to a gene: 4. From the cysteine through the phenylalanine, the CDR3 covers 15 amino acids. CDR3 DNA is the only sequence kept; it has 45 bases, read in frame from the first base. CDR1 and CDR2 (LGHNA, YNFKEQ) derive from the germline V gene. This clone was observed a handful of times. Its antigen specificity is not known. Within one base of it there is no much larger clone, and no base qualities were kept. Other DNA sequences in this sample translate to the same CDR3.

The immunoSEQ Assay, a bias-controlled multiplex PCR, was used to amplify TCRbeta CDR3 regions from genomic DNA. Turning to the authors' computational methods: The number of nucleated cells in each sample was estimated by amplification of reference gene primers within the assay. To quantify the absolute abundance of each unique TCRbeta CDR3 rearrangement, sequence reads were collapsed and filtered. Productive Simpson clonality was computed per sample as the square root of Simpson's diversity index over productive rearrangements. TCRdb obtained this table from immuneACCESS and retained in-frame rearrangements with V and J assigned. These tables miss some clones; where compared with another copy, unresolved V genes account for less than half of the shortfall, and the remainder is unexplained. That table supplies the V and J calls and clone size; D and trimming were determined from the DNA. For this sample the table gives about 500,000 clones, of which approximately 89% were detected only once. The ten most abundant clones make up about 1% of the sample.

What the authors observed across the whole study: How much clinical and demographic metadata was included differed by source and by participant, and the metadata was provided uncurated.

The chain is made from TRBV4-2 and TRBJ2-7; a stretch of 9 junction bases matches TRBD2. Input material: peripheral blood. This clonotype was sampled from a young man with COVID-19, enrolled during active disease. The CDR3 corresponds to CASSQVAGVGYEQYF. The base sequence is TGTGCCAGCAGCCAAGTAGCGGGAGTAGGCTACGAGCAGTACTTC.